The 14 T cell receptor beta chains reported below all come from one sample, sequenced in a study of cytomegalovirus exposure and HLA in healthy donors. The PCR had 60 Vbeta and 13 Jbeta primers. TCRdb's copy holds only in-frame clones and misses some; the assay was immunoSEQ multiplex PCR. Of some 150,000 clones listed, 76% are singletons. The specimen was PBMCs. All receptors derive from a female donor in good health and CMV-seropositive.

The chain recombines TRBV7-2 with TRBJ2-7; 8 nucleotides align to TRBD2. The CDR3 has 14 amino acids. V gave up 2 bases and J gave up 3 bases; unmatched junction bases: 3. CDR1 and CDR2 from the germline V gene are SGHTA and FQGNSA. The CDR3 sequence: CASSLSGSSYEQYF. As DNA, the CDR3 is TGTGCCAGCAGCTTAAGCGGGAGCAGCTACGAGCAGTACTTC.

The chain has TRBV28 and TRBJ2-2; D call uncertain. CDR3 size: 13 residues. V lost 2 bases and J 8 bases, leaving 9 bases between the germline ends. Germline V lookup: CDR1 MDHEN, CDR2 SYDVKM. CDR3 sequence (DNA): TGTGCCAGCAGTTTAGGTCGGGTAGGGGAGCTGTTTTTT. Amino acids: CASSLGRVGELFF. The full variable domain, in which reference TRBV28 and TRBJ2-2 provide the parts outside the CDR3, is DVKVTQSSRYLVKRTGEKVFLECVQDMDHENMFWYRQDPGLGLRLIYFSYDVKMKEKGDIPEGYSVSREKKERFSLILESASTNQTSMYLCASSLGRVGELFFGEGSRLTVL.

The chain has TRBV28 and TRBJ2-7, with TRBD1 as a possible D gene (5 bases). Trimming removed 5 bases from V and 3 bases from J, with 14 bases in between. CDR1 and CDR2 from the germline V gene are MDHEN and SYDVKM. CDR3 length: 14 residues. The CDR3 sequence is CASSNGAPLYEQYF. DNA for the CDR3: TGTGCCAGCAGTAATGGGGCCCCCCTCTACGAGCAGTACTTC.

The chain combines TRBV25-1 with TRBJ1-5, with 8 bases lining up with TRBD1. V lost 4 bases, J lost 5 bases, and 4 bases stayed unmatched. The V gene's germline CDR1 is MGHDK and CDR2 SYGVNS. CDR3 length: 14 residues. CDR3 DNA sequence: TGTGCCAGCAGTGGGGGGACAGGCTATCAGCCCCAGCATTTT. Its protein is CASSGGTGYQPQHF.

This chain uses TRBV7-2 with TRBJ2-2, with 14 bases identical to TRBD2. Germline CDR1 and CDR2: SGHTA and FQGNSA. This CDR3 has 18 amino acids. V lost 5 bases, J lost 0 bases, and 5 bases stayed unmatched. The CDR3 bases are TGTGCCAGCAGCAGAGGGACTAGCGGGGGTCCGAACACCGGGGAGCTGTTTTTT. Protein sequence: CASSRGTSGGPNTGELFF.

The J gene is TRBJ2-7, the V gene TRBV30; 9 positions match TRBD1. Germline V gene lookup returns CDR1 GTSNPN and CDR2 SVGIG (reference sequence). J gave up 3 bases and V 3 bases, and 3 bases lay outside the gene matches. CDR3 length: 13 amino acids. DNA of the CDR3: TGTGCCTGGAGACTGACAGGGGGCTACGAGCAGTACTTC. Protein: CAWRLTGGYEQYF.

This sequence joins TRBV29-1 and TRBJ2-7; TRBD1 matches 8 bases. The CDR3 is made up of 13 amino acids. Germline trimming cut 7 bases from V and 1 base from J; bases unmatched to any gene: 6. Per germline, CDR1 SQVTM and CDR2 ANQGSEA. In nucleotides, the CDR3 is TGCAGCGCTCGTCAGGGGGCGTCCTACGAGCAGTACTTC. Translation: CSARQGASYEQYF.

This clone was seen a single time. V is TRBV11-2 and J is TRBJ2-2; 7 bases fit TRBD2. The CDR3 is 15 residues long. Looked up from germline, CDR1 is SGHAT and CDR2 is FQNNGV. V lost 3 bases and J lost 6; bases outside the gene matches: 7. This CDR3 reads CASSFGGFFAGELFF. CDR3 in DNA: TGTGCCAGCAGCTTCGGGGGGTTCTTCGCCGGGGAGCTGTTTTTT.

This chain uses TRBV19 with TRBJ1-3; D is ambiguous. Trimming took 7 bases from V and 2 from J, leaving 12 bases between them. Germline V lookup: CDR1 LNHDA, CDR2 SQIVND (reference sequence). The CDR3 runs to 14 residues. DNA for the CDR3: TGTGCCAGTAATTATTTGGGCGCTGGAAACACCATATATTTT. It yields the protein CASNYLGAGNTIYF.

V usage is TRBV29-1 and J usage is TRBJ2-2; 7 bases align to TRBD2. Looked up from germline, CDR1 is SQVTM and CDR2 is ANQGSEA. The junction had 6 bases not matched to a gene; V was cut back by 6 bases and J by 2 bases. CDR3 length: 14 residues. In DNA form, the CDR3 reads TGCAGCGTGGGGAGGGAGAGAAACACCGGGGAGCTGTTTTTT. Its translation: CSVGRERNTGELFF.

V gene TRBV9 combines with J gene TRBJ2-7; 14 bases map to TRBD2. Germline V gives CDR1 SGDLS, CDR2 YYNGEE. The CDR3 consists of 15 residues. J lost 9 bases, V lost 0 bases, and 5 bases had no gene match. Written as DNA, the CDR3 is TGTGCCAGCAGCGTAGCGGGACTAGCGGGAGAGGGGCAGTACTTC. Its translation is CASSVAGLAGEGQYF.

The J gene is TRBJ2-3, the V gene TRBV5-1, with 8 bases fitting TRBD2. CDR3 size: 16 residues. The germline gives CDR1 SGHRS, CDR2 YFSETQ. The V and J ends lost 0 bases and 2 bases, in that order; junction bases with no gene match: 5. The CDR3: CASSLGPGGNTDTQYF. The CDR3 DNA reads TGCGCCAGCAGCTTGGGACCGGGAGGGAACACAGATACGCAGTATTTT.

This clone was counted only a few times. CDR3 in DNA: TGCGCCAGCAGCGAGAGGGACAAGAACACTGAAGCTTTCTTT. It translates to CASSERDKNTEAFF. The V call is TRBV5-1, the J call TRBJ1-1; perhaps TRBD1 as D (6 bases). The germline V gene has CDR1 SGHRS and CDR2 YFSETQ. V was cut by 4 bases and J by 1 base, with 11 bases left in between. The CDR3 sequence is 14 residues long. Based on the CDR3 plus reference TRBV5-1 and TRBJ1-1, the full variable domain is KAGVTQTPRYLIKTRGQQVTLSCSPISGHRSVSWYQQTPGQGLQFLFEYFSETQRNKGNFPGRFSGRQFSNSRSEMNVSTLELGDSALYLCASSERDKNTEAFFGQGTRLTVV.

This sequence joins TRBV5-1 and TRBJ2-3; 12 positions match TRBD2. V trimming: 3 bases; J trimming: 6 bases; junction bases outside the gene matches: 5. The CDR3 is 15 amino acids. Germline CDR1 is SGHRS and CDR2 is YFSETQ. CDR3 nucleotide sequence: TGCGCCAGCAGCTCGCAGACTAGCGGGAGCGATACGCAGTATTTT. Encoded protein: CASSSQTSGSDTQYF.